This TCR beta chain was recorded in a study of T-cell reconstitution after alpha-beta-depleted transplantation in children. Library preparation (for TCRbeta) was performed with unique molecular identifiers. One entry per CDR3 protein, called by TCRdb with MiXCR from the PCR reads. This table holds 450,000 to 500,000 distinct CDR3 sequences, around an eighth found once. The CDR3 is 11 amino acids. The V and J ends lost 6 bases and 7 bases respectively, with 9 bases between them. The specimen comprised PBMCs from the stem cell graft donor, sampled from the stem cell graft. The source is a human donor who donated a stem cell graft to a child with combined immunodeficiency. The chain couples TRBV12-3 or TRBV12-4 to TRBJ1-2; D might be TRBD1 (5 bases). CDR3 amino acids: CASREGRGYTF. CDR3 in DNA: TGTGCCAGCAGGGAGGGGCGTGGCTACACCTTC.